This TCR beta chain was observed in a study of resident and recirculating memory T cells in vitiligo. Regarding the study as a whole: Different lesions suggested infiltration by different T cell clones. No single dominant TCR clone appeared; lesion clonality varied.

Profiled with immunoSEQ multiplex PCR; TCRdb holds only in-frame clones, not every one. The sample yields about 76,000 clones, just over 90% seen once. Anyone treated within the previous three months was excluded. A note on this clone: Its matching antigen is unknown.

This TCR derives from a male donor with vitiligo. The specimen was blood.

In DNA form, the CDR3 reads TGTGCCAGCAGCGTAAATCAAGGTTGGCAGGGACAGGGCCCCTACAATGAGCAGTTCTTC. Its protein is CASSVNQGWQGQGPYNEQFF. V and J are TRBV9 and TRBJ2-1; 9 bases match TRBD1. Germline V lookup: CDR1 SGDLS, CDR2 YYNGEE. The CDR3 has 20 residues. Trimming cost V 1 base and J 2 bases; bases outside gene matches: 16. The full variable domain, its missing parts supplied by reference TRBV9 and TRBJ2-1, is DSGVTQTPKHLITATGQRVTLRCSPRSGDLSVYWYQQSLDQGLQFLIQYYNGEERAKGNILERFSAQQFPDLHSELNLSSLELGDSALYFCASSVNQGWQGQGPYNEQFFGPGTRLTVL.